The entry that follows covers one T cell receptor beta chain sequence. The antigen is unknown. Germline lookup yields CDR1 SGHVS and CDR2 FNYEAQ. Trimming removed 6 bases from V and 4 bases from J, with 12 bases in between. The CDR3 contains 13 residues. PCR used 60 Vbeta primers and 13 Jbeta primers. TCRdb's copy holds only in-frame clones and misses some; the assay was immunoSEQ multiplex PCR. Among 110,000 or so clones listed, approximately 74% were seen once. The data belong to a study of cytomegalovirus exposure and HLA in healthy donors. Study summary: The roughly 120 million unique TCR beta sequences, from roughly 180 million T cells, were found by an earlier analysis. Study results and caveats: Links to common viral pathogens appeared, in a later analysis, for several of the most significant clusters.

Sequenced: PBMCs. This chain uses TRBV7-6 with TRBJ1-2; no definite D call. This receptor was identified in a woman aged 40 to 50 in good health and CMV-seropositive. This chain's CDR3 is CASRSPGLYGYTF. CDR3 DNA: TGTGCCAGCAGGTCCCCAGGTCTCTATGGCTACACCTTC.